These 8 T cell receptor beta chains were sequenced from one sample in a study of PD-1 blockade in classical Hodgkin lymphoma. Assay: immunoSEQ multiplex PCR; the TCRdb copy retains only in-frame clones and omits some. Of tens of thousands of clones in the sample, 80% to 90% were seen once. In every patient, relapse followed autologous stem cell transplantation, while exposure to brentuximab vedotin differed. The sample consisted of peripheral blood mononuclear cells (PBMCs), taken at baseline. These receptor sequences come from a human donor with classical Hodgkin lymphoma.

This clone was found a few times. This chain joins TRBV4-1 and TRBJ1-6; TRBD1 might be the D (5 bases). This CDR3 has 15 amino acids. Germline CDR1 is MGHRA and CDR2 is YSYEKL. Trimming left V 1 base short and J 6 bases short, with 10 bases between. CDR3 loop: CASSQVPGPNSPLHF. CDR3 bases: TGCGCCAGCAGCCAAGTACCAGGGCCTAATTCACCCCTCCACTTT.

The chain is built from TRBV18 and TRBJ2-1; 12 positions agree with TRBD2. CDR3 length: 18 amino acids. CDR1 is KGHSH and CDR2 is LQKENI in the germline V gene. V trimming: 6 bases; J trimming: 10 bases; junction bases outside the gene matches: 19. The CDR3 sequence is CASSRTSGGPNSLGEQFF. The CDR3 nucleotides are TGTGCCAGCTCCAGAACTAGCGGGGGGCCCAACTCTCTCGGAGAGCAGTTCTTC.

V usage is TRBV7-8 and J usage is TRBJ2-3, with TRBD1 as a possible D gene (5 bases). CDR3 length: 14 residues. V was clipped by 2 bases and J by 5 bases, with 11 bases between them. The germline V gene has CDR1 SGHVS and CDR2 FQNEAQ. The CDR3 is CASSLQGKGDTQYF. The CDR3 DNA reads as TGTGCCAGCAGCTTACAGGGAAAAGGAGATACGCAGTATTTT.

Only a few counts were recorded for this clone. J is TRBJ1-2 and V is TRBV23-1, with a weak D call TRBD1 (6 bases). TRBV23-1 is reported as an ORF; its role is uncertain. V lost 6 bases and J 6 bases, leaving 17 bases between the germline ends. The CDR3 spans 14 residues. The CDR3 bases are TGCGCCAGCAGCCTCTTCGGGCAGGGGCATGGCTACACCTTC. Translating it yields CASSLFGQGHGYTF.

This chain connects TRBV5-6 to TRBJ1-2; TRBD1 is a possible D gene (6 bases). Trimming took 0 bases from V and 2 from J, leaving 8 bases between them. The CDR3 covers 14 residues. Germline CDR1 and CDR2: SGHDT and YYEEEE. CDR3 amino acids: CASSLGTGNYGYTF. Here the CDR3 DNA reads TGTGCCAGCAGCTTGGGAACAGGGAACTATGGCTACACCTTC. Based on the CDR3 plus reference TRBV5-6 and TRBJ1-2, the full variable domain is DAGVTQSPTHLIKTRGQQVTLRCSPKSGHDTVSWYQQALGQGPQFIFQYYEEEERQRGNFPDRFSGHQFPNYSSELNVNALLLGDSALYLCASSLGTGNYGYTFGSGTRLTVV.

This clone was seen a single time. V gene TRBV11-3 combines with J gene TRBJ2-1; D perhaps matches TRBD2 (6 bases). CDR1 and CDR2 (germline): SGHNT, YENEEA. Trimming stripped 5 bases from V and 2 bases from J, with 13 bases between. This CDR3 comprises 15 residues. The CDR3 region is CASSLRGNTYNEQFF. In DNA, the CDR3 is TGTGCCAGCAGCCTCCGGGGGAATACCTACAATGAGCAGTTCTTC.

V gene TRBV4-1 combines with J gene TRBJ2-5; 9 bases fit TRBD2. V trimming: 9 bases; J trimming: 1 base; junction bases outside the gene matches: 3. Germline V gene sequence: CDR1 MGHRA, CDR2 YSYEKL. The CDR3 has 13 residues. The CDR3 coding sequence is TGCGCCAGTCGACTAGCGGCCCAAGAGACCCAGTACTTC. This sequence encodes CASRLAAQETQYF.

Within the sample, this clone is medium-sized. V is TRBV5-8 and J is TRBJ2-1; no reliable D call. This CDR3 has 12 residues. V lost 6 bases and J 5 bases, leaving 9 bases between the germline ends. Per the germline V gene, CDR1 is SGHTS and CDR2 is YDEGEE. CDR3 in amino acids: CASIPWDNEQFF. CDR3 DNA sequence: TGTGCCAGCATCCCCTGGGACAATGAGCAGTTCTTC.